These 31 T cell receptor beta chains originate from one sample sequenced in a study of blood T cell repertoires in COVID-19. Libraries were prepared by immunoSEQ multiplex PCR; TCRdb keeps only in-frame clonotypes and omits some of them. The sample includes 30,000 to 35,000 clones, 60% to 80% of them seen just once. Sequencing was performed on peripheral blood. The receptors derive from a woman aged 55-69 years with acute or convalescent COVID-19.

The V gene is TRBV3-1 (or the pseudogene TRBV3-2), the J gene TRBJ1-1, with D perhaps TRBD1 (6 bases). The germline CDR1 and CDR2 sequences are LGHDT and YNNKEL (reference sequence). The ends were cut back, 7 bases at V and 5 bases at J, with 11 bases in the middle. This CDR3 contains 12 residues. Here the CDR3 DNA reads TGTGCCAGCAACAGGGAGGGGACTGAAGCTTTCTTT. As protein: CASNREGTEAFF.

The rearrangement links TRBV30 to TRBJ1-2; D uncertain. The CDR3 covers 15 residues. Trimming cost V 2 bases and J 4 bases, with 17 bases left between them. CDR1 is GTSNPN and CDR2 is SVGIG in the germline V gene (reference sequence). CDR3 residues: CAWSPTGLSLYGYTF. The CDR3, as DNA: TGTGCCTGGAGTCCCACCGGTTTGAGTCTCTATGGCTACACCTTC.

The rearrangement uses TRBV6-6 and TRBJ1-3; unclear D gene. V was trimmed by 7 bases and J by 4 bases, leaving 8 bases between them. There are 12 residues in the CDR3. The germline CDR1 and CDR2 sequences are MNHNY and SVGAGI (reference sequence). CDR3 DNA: TGTGCCAGCACTCCTCCGGGAAACACCATATATTTT. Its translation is CASTPPGNTIYF.

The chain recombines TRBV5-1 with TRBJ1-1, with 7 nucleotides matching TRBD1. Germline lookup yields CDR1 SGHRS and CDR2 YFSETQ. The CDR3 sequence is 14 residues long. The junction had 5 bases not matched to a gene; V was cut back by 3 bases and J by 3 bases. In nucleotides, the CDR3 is TGCGCCAGCAGCTCTGGGACAGCGGACACTGAAGCTTTCTTT. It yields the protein CASSSGTADTEAFF.

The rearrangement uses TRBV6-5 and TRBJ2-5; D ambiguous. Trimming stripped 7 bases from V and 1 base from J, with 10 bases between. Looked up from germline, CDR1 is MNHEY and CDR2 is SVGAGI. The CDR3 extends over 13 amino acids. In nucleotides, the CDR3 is TGTGCCAGCACCCTAAGTCCCCAAGAGACCCAGTACTTC. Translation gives CASTLSPQETQYF.

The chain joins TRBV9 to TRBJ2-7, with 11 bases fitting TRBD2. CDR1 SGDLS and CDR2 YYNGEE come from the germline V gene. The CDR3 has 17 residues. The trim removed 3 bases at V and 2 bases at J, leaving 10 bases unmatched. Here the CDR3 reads CASSEGTSGPRAYEQYF. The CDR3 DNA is TGTGCCAGCAGCGAGGGGACTAGCGGTCCAAGGGCCTACGAGCAGTACTTC. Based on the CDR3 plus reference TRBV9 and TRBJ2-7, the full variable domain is DSGVTQTPKHLITATGQRVTLRCSPRSGDLSVYWYQQSLDQGLQFLIQYYNGEERAKGNILERFSAQQFPDLHSELNLSSLELGDSALYFCASSEGTSGPRAYEQYFGPGTRLTVT.

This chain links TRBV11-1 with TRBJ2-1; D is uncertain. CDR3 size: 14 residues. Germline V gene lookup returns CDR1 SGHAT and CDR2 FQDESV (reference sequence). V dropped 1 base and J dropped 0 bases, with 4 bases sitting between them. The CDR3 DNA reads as TGTGCCAGCAGCTTAGGGAGCTCCTACAATGAGCAGTTCTTC. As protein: CASSLGSSYNEQFF.

CDR3 amino acids: CASRAGRYTEAFF. The DNA of the CDR3 is TGTGCCAGCAGGGCAGGGCGCTACACTGAAGCTTTCTTT. The gene calls are TRBV2 and TRBJ1-1; D is possibly TRBD1 (5 bases). The CDR3 loop spans 13 amino acids. V gave up 6 bases and J gave up 3 bases, with 11 bases separating them. The germline V gene has CDR1 SNHLY and CDR2 FYNNEI.

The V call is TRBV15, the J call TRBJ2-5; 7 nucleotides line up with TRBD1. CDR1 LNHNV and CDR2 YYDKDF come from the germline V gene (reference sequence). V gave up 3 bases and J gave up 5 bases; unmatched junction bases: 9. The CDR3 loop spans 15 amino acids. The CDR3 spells CATSRMAVRGETQYF. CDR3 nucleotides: TGTGCCACCAGCAGGATGGCTGTCAGGGGGGAGACCCAGTACTTC.

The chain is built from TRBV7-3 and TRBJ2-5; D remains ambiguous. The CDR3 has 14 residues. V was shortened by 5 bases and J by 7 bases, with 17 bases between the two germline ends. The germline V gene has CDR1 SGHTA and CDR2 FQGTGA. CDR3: CASSTHPGYGTQYF. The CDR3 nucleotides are TGTGCCAGCAGCACGCACCCGGGTTACGGGACCCAGTACTTC. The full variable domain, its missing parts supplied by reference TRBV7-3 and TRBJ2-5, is GAGVSQTPSNKVTEKGKYVELRCDPISGHTALYWYRQSLGQGPEFLIYFQGTGAADDSGLPNDRFFAVRPEGSVSTLKIQRTERGDSAVYLCASSTHPGYGTQYFGPGTRLLVL.

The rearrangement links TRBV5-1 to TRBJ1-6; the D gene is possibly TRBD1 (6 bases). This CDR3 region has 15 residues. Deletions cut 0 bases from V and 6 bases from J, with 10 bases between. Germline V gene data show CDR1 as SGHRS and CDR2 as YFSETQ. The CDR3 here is CASSLGGHGNSPLHF. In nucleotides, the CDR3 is TGCGCCAGCAGCTTGGGGGGACACGGTAATTCACCCCTCCACTTT.

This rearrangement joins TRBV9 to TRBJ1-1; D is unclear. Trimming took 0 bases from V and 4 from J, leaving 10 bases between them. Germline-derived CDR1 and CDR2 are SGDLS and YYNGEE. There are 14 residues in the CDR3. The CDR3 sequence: CASSVVGSPTEAFF. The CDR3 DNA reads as TGTGCCAGCAGCGTAGTAGGGAGTCCCACTGAAGCTTTCTTT.

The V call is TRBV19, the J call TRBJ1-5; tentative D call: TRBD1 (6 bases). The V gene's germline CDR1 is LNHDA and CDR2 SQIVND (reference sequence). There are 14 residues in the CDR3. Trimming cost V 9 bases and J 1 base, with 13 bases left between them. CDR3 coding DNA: TGTGCCAGCTGCCGCGGACAGAGCAATCAGCCCCAGCATTTT. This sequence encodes CASCRGQSNQPQHF.

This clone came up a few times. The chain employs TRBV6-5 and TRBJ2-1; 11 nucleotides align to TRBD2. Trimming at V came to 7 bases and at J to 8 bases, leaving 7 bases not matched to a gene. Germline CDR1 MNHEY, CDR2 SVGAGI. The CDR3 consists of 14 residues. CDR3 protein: CASTRLAGLHEQFF. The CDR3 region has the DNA TGTGCCAGCACCAGACTAGCGGGGTTGCATGAGCAGTTCTTC.

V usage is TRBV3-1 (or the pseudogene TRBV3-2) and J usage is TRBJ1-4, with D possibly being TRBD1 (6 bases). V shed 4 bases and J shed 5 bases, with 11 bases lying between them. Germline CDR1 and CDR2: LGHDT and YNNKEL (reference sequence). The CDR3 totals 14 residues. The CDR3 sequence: CASSPEGGNEKLFF. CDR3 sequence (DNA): TGTGCCAGCAGCCCCGAAGGGGGAAATGAAAAACTGTTTTTT.

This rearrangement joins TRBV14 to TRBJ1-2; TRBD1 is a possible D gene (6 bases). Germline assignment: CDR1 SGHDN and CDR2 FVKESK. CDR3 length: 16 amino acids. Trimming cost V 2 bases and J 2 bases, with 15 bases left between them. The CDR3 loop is CASSQRGIGLNYGYTF. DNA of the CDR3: TGTGCCAGCAGCCAAAGGGGGATCGGACTGAACTATGGCTACACCTTC.

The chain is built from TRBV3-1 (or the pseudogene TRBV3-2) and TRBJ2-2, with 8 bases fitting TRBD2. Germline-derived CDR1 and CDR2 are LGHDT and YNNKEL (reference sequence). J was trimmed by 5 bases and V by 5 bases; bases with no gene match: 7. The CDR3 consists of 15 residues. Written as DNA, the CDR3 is TGTGCCAGCAGCTTCAGCGGGGGCGGTACCGGGGAGCTGTTTTTT. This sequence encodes CASSFSGGGTGELFF.

In DNA form, the CDR3 reads TGTGCCAGCGTGAACGGCGGGGGAGAGCAGTTCTTC. It encodes CASVNGGGEQFF. J is TRBJ2-1 and V is TRBV3-1 (or the pseudogene TRBV3-2); 7 bases align to TRBD2. The CDR3 totals 12 residues. The germline gives CDR1 LGHDT, CDR2 YNNKEL (reference sequence). V lost 8 bases to trimming and J lost 10 bases; unmatched junction nucleotides: 8.

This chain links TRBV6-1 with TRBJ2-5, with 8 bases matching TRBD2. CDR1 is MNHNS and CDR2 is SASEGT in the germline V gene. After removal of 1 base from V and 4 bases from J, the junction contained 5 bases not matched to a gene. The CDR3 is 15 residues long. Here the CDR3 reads CASSEVGGASETQYF. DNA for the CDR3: TGTGCCAGCAGTGAAGTCGGGGGGGCCTCAGAGACCCAGTACTTC.

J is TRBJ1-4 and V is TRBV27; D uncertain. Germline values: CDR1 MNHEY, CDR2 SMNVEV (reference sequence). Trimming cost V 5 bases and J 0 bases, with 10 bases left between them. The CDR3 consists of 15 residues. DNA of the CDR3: TGTGCCAGCAGTGCGGGGAAGACAACTAATGAAAAACTGTTTTTT. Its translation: CASSAGKTTNEKLFF.

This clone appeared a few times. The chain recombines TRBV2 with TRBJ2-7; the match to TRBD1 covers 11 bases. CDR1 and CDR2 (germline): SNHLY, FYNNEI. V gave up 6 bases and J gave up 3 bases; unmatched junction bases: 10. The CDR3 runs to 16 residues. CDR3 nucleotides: TGTGCCAGCAGGGACATTCTCGGGACAGGGGGCTACGAGCAGTACTTC. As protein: CASRDILGTGGYEQYF.

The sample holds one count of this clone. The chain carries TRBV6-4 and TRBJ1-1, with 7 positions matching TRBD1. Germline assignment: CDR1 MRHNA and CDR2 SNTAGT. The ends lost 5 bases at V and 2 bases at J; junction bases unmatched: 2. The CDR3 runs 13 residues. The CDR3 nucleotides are TGTGCCAGCAGTCGACAGGGCAACACTGAAGCTTTCTTT. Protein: CASSRQGNTEAFF.

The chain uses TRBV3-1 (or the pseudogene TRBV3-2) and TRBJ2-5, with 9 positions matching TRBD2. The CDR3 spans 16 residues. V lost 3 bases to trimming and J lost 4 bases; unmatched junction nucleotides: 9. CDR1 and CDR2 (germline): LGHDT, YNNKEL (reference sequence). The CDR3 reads CASSQAFSGGGETQYF. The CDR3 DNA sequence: TGTGCCAGCAGCCAGGCTTTTAGCGGGGGAGGAGAGACCCAGTACTTC.

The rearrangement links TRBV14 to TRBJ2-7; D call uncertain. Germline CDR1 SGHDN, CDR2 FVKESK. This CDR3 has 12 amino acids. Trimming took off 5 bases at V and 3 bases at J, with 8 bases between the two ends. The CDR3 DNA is TGTGCCAGCAGCTCCACGAGCTACGAGCAGTACTTC. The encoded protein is CASSSTSYEQYF.

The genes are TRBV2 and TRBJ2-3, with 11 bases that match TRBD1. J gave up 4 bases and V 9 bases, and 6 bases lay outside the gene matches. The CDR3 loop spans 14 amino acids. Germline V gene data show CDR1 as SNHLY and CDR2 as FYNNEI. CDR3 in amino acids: CARHGGQGADTQYF. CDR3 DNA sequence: TGTGCCAGGCATGGGGGACAGGGGGCAGATACGCAGTATTTT.

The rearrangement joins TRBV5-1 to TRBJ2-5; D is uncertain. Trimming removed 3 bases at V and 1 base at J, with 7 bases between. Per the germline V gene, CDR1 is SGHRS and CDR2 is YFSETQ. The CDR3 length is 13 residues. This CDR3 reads CASSSFPQETQYF. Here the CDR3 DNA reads TGCGCCAGCAGCTCCTTCCCCCAAGAGACCCAGTACTTC.

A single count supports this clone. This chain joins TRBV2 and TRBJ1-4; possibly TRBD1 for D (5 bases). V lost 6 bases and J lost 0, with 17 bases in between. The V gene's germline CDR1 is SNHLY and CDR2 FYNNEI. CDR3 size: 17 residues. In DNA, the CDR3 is TGTGCCAGCAGACAGGACCTAAAAGGTGCAACTAATGAAAAACTGTTTTTT. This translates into CASRQDLKGATNEKLFF.

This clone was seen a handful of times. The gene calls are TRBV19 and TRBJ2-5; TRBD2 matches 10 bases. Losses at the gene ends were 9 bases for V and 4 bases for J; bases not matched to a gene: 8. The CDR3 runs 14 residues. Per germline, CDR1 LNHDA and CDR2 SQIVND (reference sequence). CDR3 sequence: CASAAGGPGETQYF. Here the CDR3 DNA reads TGTGCCAGCGCAGCGGGGGGGCCGGGAGAGACCCAGTACTTC.

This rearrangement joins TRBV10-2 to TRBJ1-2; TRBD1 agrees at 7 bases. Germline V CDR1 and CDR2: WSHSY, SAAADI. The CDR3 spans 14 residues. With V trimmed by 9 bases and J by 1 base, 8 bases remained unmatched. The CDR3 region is CASTTGQYNYGYTF. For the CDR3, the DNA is TGCGCCAGTACTACGGGACAGTATAACTATGGCTACACCTTC.

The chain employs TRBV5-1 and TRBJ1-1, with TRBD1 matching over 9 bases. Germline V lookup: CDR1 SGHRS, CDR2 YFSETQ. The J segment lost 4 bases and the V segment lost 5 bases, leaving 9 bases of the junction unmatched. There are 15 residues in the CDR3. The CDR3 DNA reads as TGCGCCAGCAGGGGACAGGGATTCGGGGGCACTGAAGCTTTCTTT. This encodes CASRGQGFGGTEAFF.

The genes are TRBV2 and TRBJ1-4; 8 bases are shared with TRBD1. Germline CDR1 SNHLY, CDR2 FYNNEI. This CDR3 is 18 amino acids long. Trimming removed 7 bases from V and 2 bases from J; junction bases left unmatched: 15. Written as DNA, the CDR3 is TGTGCCAGCACATTTCCCCTGACAGGGGAGGGGACTAATGAAAAACTGTTTTTT. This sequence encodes CASTFPLTGEGTNEKLFF.